This is a list of T cell receptor beta chains from one sample in a study of T cell responses to AZD1222 COVID-19 vaccine. Measured with immunoSEQ multiplex PCR; TCRdb has only the in-frame clones, and not every one. This table lists around 150,000 clones. Material: peripheral blood. Receptors originate from an adult in good health. The CDR3 runs from the conserved cysteine through the conserved F or W. Fields, in order: J gene, D gene, V gene, CDR3 protein, CDR3 DNA. The D gene is left open where the match is weak.

J: TRBJ1-1
D: NA
V: TRBV27
CDR3: CASSLESDTEAFF
DNA: TGTGCCAGCAGTTTAGAGTCAGACACTGAAGCTTTCTTT

J: TRBJ1-2
D: NA
V: TRBV28
CDR3: CASSLPQNYGYTF
DNA: TGTGCCAGCAGCCTCCCACAAAACTATGGCTACACCTTC

J: TRBJ1-1
D: NA
V: TRBV28
CDR3: CASRPPLGSEAFF
DNA: TGTGCCAGCAGACCCCCTCTGGGGAGTGAAGCTTTCTTT

J: TRBJ1-2
D: NA
V: TRBV3-1/TRBV3-2
CDR3: CASSHTSRGRGYTF
DNA: TGTGCCAGCAGCCACACATCAAGGGGCCGTGGCTACACCTTC

J: TRBJ1-5
D: TRBD1
V: TRBV6-6
CDR3: CASRRPGQGAGPYSNQPQHF
DNA: TGTGCCAGCAGGCGACCGGGACAGGGAGCCGGACCCTATAGCAATCAGCCCCAGCATTTT

J: TRBJ1-2
D: NA
V: TRBV19
CDR3: CASSILRAAPANYGYTF
DNA: TGTGCCAGTAGTATATTGAGGGCAGCACCAGCTAACTATGGCTACACCTTC

J: TRBJ1-4
D: NA
V: TRBV6-1
CDR3: CASSDYWVEAATNEKLFF
DNA: TGTGCCAGCAGTGACTATTGGGTAGAGGCCGCAACTAATGAAAAACTGTTTTTT

J: TRBJ1-1
D: TRBD1
V: TRBV11-3
CDR3: CASSLSDRSEAFF
DNA: TGTGCCAGCAGCTTATCGGACAGGTCTGAAGCTTTCTTT

J: TRBJ2-2
D: NA
V: TRBV3-1/TRBV3-2
CDR3: CASSQEPPNTGELFF
DNA: TGTGCCAGCAGCCAAGAGCCGCCTAACACCGGGGAGCTGTTTTTT

J: TRBJ1-5
D: TRBD1
V: TRBV6-2/TRBV6-3
CDR3: CASSYPRQGARRSNQPQHF
DNA: TGTGCCAGCAGTTACCCTAGACAGGGGGCTAGGAGAAGCAATCAGCCCCAGCATTTT

J: TRBJ2-3
D: TRBD2
V: TRBV6-5
CDR3: CATSGLAGGADTQYF
DNA: TGTGCCACAAGTGGACTAGCGGGGGGTGCAGATACGCAGTATTTT

J: TRBJ2-1
D: TRBD1
V: TRBV5-8
CDR3: CASSLLGTGEPEQFF
DNA: TGTGCCAGCAGCTTGTTGGGGACAGGGGAGCCTGAGCAGTTCTTC

J: TRBJ2-1
D: TRBD2
V: TRBV7-9
CDR3: CASSLVSSGEVDEQFF
DNA: TGTGCCAGCAGCTTAGTGTCTAGCGGGGAGGTCGATGAGCAGTTCTTC

J: TRBJ2-7
D: TRBD2
V: TRBV6-2/TRBV6-3
CDR3: CASSPIGTSGGAYEQYF
DNA: TGTGCCAGCAGTCCCATCGGGACTAGCGGGGGGGCCTACGAGCAGTACTTC

J: TRBJ1-2
D: NA
V: TRBV28
CDR3: CASSFLDRLDYGYTF
DNA: TGTGCCAGCAGTTTCCTGGACAGACTGGACTATGGCTACACCTTC

J: TRBJ2-5
D: NA
V: TRBV6-1
CDR3: CASSEPYGSGAYQETQYF
DNA: TGTGCCAGCAGTGAACCTTACGGCTCCGGGGCCTACCAAGAGACCCAGTACTTC

J: TRBJ1-2
D: NA
V: TRBV28
CDR3: CASSLRDLRTNYGYTF
DNA: TGTGCCAGCAGTTTGCGGGACTTGAGAACTAACTATGGCTACACCTTC

J: TRBJ1-1
D: NA
V: TRBV5-1
CDR3: CASSSYGGVNTEAFF
DNA: TGCGCCAGCAGCTCGTACGGGGGCGTAAACACTGAAGCTTTCTTT

J: TRBJ2-7
D: NA
V: TRBV10-2
CDR3: CASQRAGTTTSYEQYF
DNA: TGCGCCAGCCAGAGGGCGGGGACCACCACTTCCTACGAGCAGTACTTC

J: TRBJ1-5
D: NA
V: TRBV11-2
CDR3: CASSLYSNQPQHF
DNA: TGTGCCAGCAGCCTATACAGCAATCAGCCCCAGCATTTT

J: TRBJ1-6
D: TRBD1
V: TRBV3-1/TRBV3-2
CDR3: CASSPGQGKSPLHF
DNA: TGTGCCAGCAGCCCCGGACAGGGGAAATCACCCCTCCACTTT

J: TRBJ2-7
D: NA
V: TRBV2
CDR3: CASKRLSYEQYF
DNA: TGTGCCAGCAAACGGCTCTCCTACGAGCAGTACTTC

J: TRBJ1-2
D: TRBD1
V: TRBV2
CDR3: CASRSGGGGDTF
DNA: TGTGCCAGCAGGTCAGGGGGCGGTGGGGACACCTTC

J: TRBJ2-2
D: TRBD1
V: TRBV19
CDR3: CASRAGTGWAGELFF
DNA: TGTGCCAGTAGGGCCGGGACAGGGTGGGCCGGGGAGCTGTTTTTT

J: TRBJ2-1
D: TRBD2
V: TRBV6-1
CDR3: CASSEASLAGANEQFF
DNA: TGTGCCAGCAGTGAAGCCTCGCTAGCGGGGGCCAATGAGCAGTTCTTC

J: TRBJ1-4
D: NA
V: TRBV5-6
CDR3: CASSRGEKLFF
DNA: TGTGCCAGCAGCCGCGGGGAAAAACTGTTTTTT

J: TRBJ1-1
D: TRBD1
V: TRBV3-1/TRBV3-2
CDR3: CASSPDRGTAEAFF
DNA: TGTGCCAGCAGCCCAGACAGGGGGACAGCTGAAGCTTTCTTT

J: TRBJ2-2
D: NA
V: TRBV5-1
CDR3: CASSLSRGPEELFF
DNA: TGCGCCAGCAGCTTATCGCGGGGACCGGAGGAGCTGTTTTTT

J: TRBJ1-1
D: NA
V: TRBV5-1
CDR3: CASSLADSANTEAFF
DNA: TGCGCCAGCAGCTTGGCGGACAGTGCCAACACTGAAGCTTTCTTT

J: TRBJ1-2
D: NA
V: TRBV7-2
CDR3: CASSLFHVGAGYGYTF
DNA: TGTGCCAGCAGCTTATTTCACGTGGGGGCAGGCTATGGCTACACCTTC

J: TRBJ2-3
D: NA
V: TRBV30
CDR3: CAWSGTTDTQYF
DNA: TGTGCCTGGAGTGGGACTACAGATACGCAGTATTTT

J: TRBJ1-6
D: NA
V: TRBV2
CDR3: CASSDGARVLINSPLHF
DNA: TGTGCCAGCAGTGATGGAGCCAGGGTCCTAATCAATTCACCCCTCCACTTT

J: TRBJ1-2
D: NA
V: TRBV29-1
CDR3: CSVEDLGFYGYTF
DNA: TGCAGCGTTGAAGATTTAGGGTTCTATGGCTACACCTTC

J: TRBJ2-2
D: NA
V: TRBV4-1
CDR3: CASSPRTRGNTGELFF
DNA: TGCGCCAGCAGCCCTCGGACAAGGGGGAACACCGGGGAGCTGTTTTTT

J: TRBJ1-1
D: NA
V: TRBV7-2
CDR3: CASSLAPANTEAFF
DNA: TGTGCCAGCAGCTTAGCGCCAGCGAACACTGAAGCTTTCTTT

J: TRBJ2-6
D: NA
V: TRBV19
CDR3: CASSIRVGDRSSGANVLTF
DNA: TGTGCCAGTAGTATAAGGGTAGGGGATCGGAGCTCTGGGGCCAACGTCCTGACTTTC

J: TRBJ1-5
D: TRBD1
V: TRBV5-4
CDR3: CANPHKGGARGRPQHF
DNA: TGTGCCAACCCCCATAAAGGGGGCGCCCGGGGACGGCCCCAGCATTTT

J: TRBJ1-2
D: NA
V: TRBV19
CDR3: CAEWLRANYGYTF
DNA: TGTGCCGAATGGTTACGAGCTAACTATGGCTACACCTTC

J: TRBJ1-1
D: NA
V: TRBV19
CDR3: CASSARRQLNTEAFF
DNA: TGTGCCAGTAGTGCCAGGAGGCAGTTGAACACTGAAGCTTTCTTT

J: TRBJ1-1
D: TRBD1
V: TRBV19
CDR3: CASGEGGEDTEAFF
DNA: TGTGCCAGTGGGGAAGGGGGCGAGGACACTGAAGCTTTCTTT

J: TRBJ1-1
D: NA
V: TRBV10-3
CDR3: CAIQEQMNTEAFF
DNA: TGTGCCATCCAGGAACAAATGAACACTGAAGCTTTCTTT

J: TRBJ1-1
D: NA
V: TRBV6-4
CDR3: CASRAGASNTEAFF
DNA: TGTGCCAGCAGGGCAGGGGCCTCGAACACTGAAGCTTTCTTT

J: TRBJ1-5
D: NA
V: TRBV19
CDR3: CASSIAQRYSNQPQHF
DNA: TGTGCCAGTAGTATAGCACAGAGATATAGCAATCAGCCCCAGCATTTT

J: TRBJ2-5
D: TRBD1
V: TRBV29-1
CDR3: CSGQGARVSQYF
DNA: TGCAGCGGGCAGGGGGCCCGTGTTTCCCAGTACTTC

J: TRBJ1-2
D: TRBD1
V: TRBV6-5
CDR3: CASGGTGANYGYTF
DNA: TGTGCCAGCGGGGGGACAGGGGCTAACTATGGCTACACCTTC

J: TRBJ2-1
D: NA
V: TRBV29-1
CDR3: CSVRDGVNNEQFF
DNA: TGCAGCGTCCGGGACGGAGTAAACAATGAGCAGTTCTTC

J: TRBJ2-3
D: NA
V: TRBV15
CDR3: CATSRDFADTQYF
DNA: TGTGCCACCAGCAGAGATTTTGCAGATACGCAGTATTTT

J: TRBJ1-2
D: NA
V: TRBV30
CDR3: CAWSGGGYGYTF
DNA: TGTGCCTGGAGCGGAGGGGGGTATGGCTACACCTTC

J: TRBJ1-2
D: NA
V: TRBV28
CDR3: CASRPRGGYGYTF
DNA: TGTGCCAGCCGCCCCAGGGGAGGCTATGGCTACACCTTC

J: TRBJ2-7
D: NA
V: TRBV5-4
CDR3: CASSPDRRSSYEQYF
DNA: TGTGCCAGCAGCCCGGACCGCCGAAGCTCCTACGAGCAGTACTTC

J: TRBJ1-5
D: TRBD1
V: TRBV7-6
CDR3: CASSCTTGGPSNQPQHF
DNA: TGTGCCAGCAGCTGCACGACAGGGGGCCCTAGCAATCAGCCCCAGCATTTT

J: TRBJ2-4
D: TRBD1
V: TRBV2
CDR3: CASSDRDRVYIQYF
DNA: TGTGCCAGCAGTGACCGGGACAGGGTGTACATTCAGTACTTC

J: TRBJ1-3
D: NA
V: TRBV7-6
CDR3: CASSPSSGNTIYF
DNA: TGTGCCAGCAGCCCCAGCTCTGGAAACACCATATATTTT

J: TRBJ2-1
D: NA
V: TRBV12-3/TRBV12-4
CDR3: CASSFVGREQFF
DNA: TGTGCCAGCAGTTTCGTGGGGCGAGAGCAGTTCTTC